This T cell receptor beta chain was sequenced during a study of blood T cell repertoires in COVID-19. Study summary: Nucleic acid was either cDNA or gDNA, and it came from T cells, B-cell-depleted T cells, or PBMCs.

This CDR3 is 16 amino acids long. Germline CDR1 reads SGHRS; CDR2 reads YFSETQ. The V and J ends lost 4 bases and 0 bases, in that order; junction bases with no gene match: 8. Study processing details: Scientists estimated how many nucleated cells there were by amplifying reference gene primers. Some clones are missing from TCRdb's copy, which holds only in-frame ones; the method was immunoSEQ multiplex PCR. The V and J calls and the clone size are those of that table, but D and trimming were determined from the DNA. The table has fewer than 300,000 clones, 80% to 95% seen once. The V call is TRBV5-1, the J call TRBJ2-3; 7 bases are shared with TRBD1. The sequencing input was PBMCs or T cells enriched from blood (not recorded which). The TCR was taken from a woman aged 25 to 39 who had recovered from COVID-19. In nucleotides, the CDR3 is TGCGCCAGCAGCCCCCGACAGGGTACTAGCACAGATACGCAGTATTTT. Its translation: CASSPRQGTSTDTQYF.